The 9 T cell receptor beta chains below all came from one sample that was sequenced in a study of T cell responses to AZD1222 COVID-19 vaccine. Sequenced by immunoSEQ multiplex PCR; TCRdb stores in-frame clones only, minus some. The sample records 180,000 or so clones, more than 90% being singletons. The material was peripheral blood, obtained on day 0 of AZD1222 vaccination. Every receptor here comes from an adult in good health.

The V call is TRBV11-2, the J call TRBJ1-2; 7 bases line up with TRBD1. The CDR3 has 15 residues. The ends lost 0 bases at V and 5 bases at J; junction bases unmatched: 6. Germline-derived CDR1 and CDR2 are SGHAT and FQNNGV. CDR3 nucleotides: TGTGCCAGCAGCTTAGACGAGGGGACAGCGTATGGCTACACCTTC. It codes for CASSLDEGTAYGYTF.

This chain connects TRBV24-1 to TRBJ2-7; 12 bases align to TRBD2. CDR3 length equals 16 residues. V lost 3 bases and J lost 4; bases outside the gene matches: 6. The germline gives CDR1 KGHDR, CDR2 SFDVKD. The CDR3 reads CATSDPLAGGPYEQYF. The CDR3 region has the DNA TGTGCCACCAGTGATCCGCTAGCGGGAGGGCCATACGAGCAGTACTTC.

Written as DNA, the CDR3 is TGTGCCATCAGTGACTTTGCGGACGTTTGGGACACTGAAGCTTTCTTT. Residues: CAISDFADVWDTEAFF. The chain joins TRBV10-3 to TRBJ1-1; D remains ambiguous. This CDR3 is built from 16 residues. The germline V gene encodes CDR1 ENHRY and CDR2 SYGVKD. V shed 3 bases and J shed 3 bases, with 17 bases lying between them.

This chain links TRBV19 with TRBJ2-2; D might be TRBD1 (6 bases). Germline V gene data show CDR1 as LNHDA and CDR2 as SQIVND (reference sequence). V dropped 0 bases and J dropped 1 base, with 9 bases sitting between them. The CDR3 is made up of 16 amino acids. This CDR3 reads CASSIEWTVNTGELFF. CDR3 DNA: TGTGCCAGTAGTATAGAGTGGACAGTGAACACCGGGGAGCTGTTTTTT.

This chain uses TRBV11-3 with TRBJ2-7; D is tentatively TRBD1 or TRBD2 (7 bases each). In germline, CDR1 is SGHNT, CDR2 YENEEA. The CDR3 is 12 amino acids. Trimming shortened V by 5 bases and J by 4 bases, and 9 bases separated the two germline ends. The CDR3 DNA follows: TGTGCCAGCAGCCAGGGGGGGTACGAGCAGTACTTC. Protein: CASSQGGYEQYF.

The chain recombines TRBV28 with TRBJ2-7; no definite D call. Trimming took 6 bases from V and 2 from J, leaving 8 bases between them. The germline V gene encodes CDR1 MDHEN and CDR2 SYDVKM. This CDR3 region has 12 residues. The CDR3 DNA sequence: TGTGCCAGCAGCCTCGGCACCTACGAGCAGTACTTC. This translates into CASSLGTYEQYF.

The DNA of the CDR3 is TGTGCCAGCAGACTGGCGGGAGAGGGATACAATGAGCAGTTCTTC. Its protein product is CASRLAGEGYNEQFF. The rearrangement uses TRBV7-8 and TRBJ2-1; 7 bases are shared with TRBD2. J gave up 4 bases and V 6 bases, and 9 bases lay outside the gene matches. CDR1 is SGHVS, CDR2 FQNEAQ, per germline. The CDR3 sequence is 15 residues long.

This clone was seen a single time. The chain recombines TRBV4-2 with TRBJ2-5; 8 bases are shared with TRBD2. The CDR3 consists of 15 residues. Germline V CDR1 and CDR2: LGHNA, YNFKEQ. Trimming removed 0 bases from V and 10 bases from J; junction bases left unmatched: 10. CDR3 in DNA: TGTGCCAGCAGCCAAGATGTGGGACTAGTAAACGGCCAGTACTTC. It is translated as CASSQDVGLVNGQYF.

V is TRBV9 and J is TRBJ1-1, with a weak D call TRBD1 (6 bases). CDR3 size: 13 residues. Trimming pared 3 bases from V and 1 base from J, leaving 7 bases between. Per the germline V gene, CDR1 is SGDLS and CDR2 is YYNGEE. CDR3 amino acids: CASSGRGNTEAFF. Written as DNA, the CDR3 is TGTGCCAGCAGCGGCAGGGGGAACACTGAAGCTTTCTTT.